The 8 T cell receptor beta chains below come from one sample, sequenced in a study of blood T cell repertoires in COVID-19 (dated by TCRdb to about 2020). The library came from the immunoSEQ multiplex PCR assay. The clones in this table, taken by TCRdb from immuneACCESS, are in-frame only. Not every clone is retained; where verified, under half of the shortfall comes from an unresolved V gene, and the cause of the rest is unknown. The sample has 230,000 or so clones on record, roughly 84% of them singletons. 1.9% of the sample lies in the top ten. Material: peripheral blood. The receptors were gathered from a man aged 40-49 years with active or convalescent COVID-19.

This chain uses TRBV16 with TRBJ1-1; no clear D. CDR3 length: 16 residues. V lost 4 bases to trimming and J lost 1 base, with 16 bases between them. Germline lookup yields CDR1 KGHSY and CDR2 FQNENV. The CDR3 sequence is CASSPRRGRENTEAFF. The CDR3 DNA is TGTGCCAGCAGCCCCCGCAGAGGGAGGGAGAACACTGAAGCTTTCTTT.

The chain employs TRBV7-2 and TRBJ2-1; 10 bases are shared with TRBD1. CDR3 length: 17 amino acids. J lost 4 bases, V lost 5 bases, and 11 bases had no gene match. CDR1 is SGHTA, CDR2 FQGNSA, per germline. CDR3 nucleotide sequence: TGTGCCAGCAGCCCCCCCCCGGGACAGGGGAGTTACAATGAGCAGTTCTTC. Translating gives CASSPPPGQGSYNEQFF.

CDR3 sequence reads: CASSSLPGSPLHF. The CDR3 DNA is TGTGCCAGCAGCTCCCTCCCAGGGTCACCCCTCCACTTT. V usage is TRBV11-3 and J usage is TRBJ1-6, with D tentatively TRBD1 (5 bases). V lost 4 bases, J lost 10 bases, and 11 bases lay in between. CDR1 is SGHNT and CDR2 is YENEEA in the germline V gene. The CDR3 consists of 13 residues.

The CDR3 DNA is TGTGCCAGCAGAAAGGGGCCAGGGAACTCCTACGAGCAGTACTTC. It codes for CASRKGPGNSYEQYF. This rearrangement joins TRBV7-3 to TRBJ2-7, with a possible D match to TRBD1 (5 bases). CDR3 length: 15 amino acids. The germline V and J ends were trimmed by 6 bases and 0 bases, with 15 bases remaining between them. Germline V gives CDR1 SGHTA, CDR2 FQGTGA.

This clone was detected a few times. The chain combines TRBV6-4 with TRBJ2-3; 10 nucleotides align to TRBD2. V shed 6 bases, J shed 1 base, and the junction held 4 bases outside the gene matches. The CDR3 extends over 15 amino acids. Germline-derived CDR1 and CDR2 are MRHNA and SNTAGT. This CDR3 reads CASSPTSGGTDTQYF. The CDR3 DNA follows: TGTGCCAGCAGCCCTACTAGCGGGGGCACAGATACGCAGTATTTT.

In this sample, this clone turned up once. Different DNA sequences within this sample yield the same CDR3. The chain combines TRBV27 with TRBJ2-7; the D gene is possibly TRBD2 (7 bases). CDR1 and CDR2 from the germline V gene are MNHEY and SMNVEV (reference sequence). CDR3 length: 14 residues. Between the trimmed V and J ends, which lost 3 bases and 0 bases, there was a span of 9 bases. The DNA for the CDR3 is TGTGCCAGCAGTTTCGGGGGGCCCTCCTACGAGCAGTACTTC. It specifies CASSFGGPSYEQYF.

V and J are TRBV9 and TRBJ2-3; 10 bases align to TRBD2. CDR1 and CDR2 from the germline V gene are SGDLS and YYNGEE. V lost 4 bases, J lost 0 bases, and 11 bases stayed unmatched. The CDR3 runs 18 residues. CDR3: CASSSRPRAGGSTDTQYF. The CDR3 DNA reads TGTGCCAGCAGCTCCCGACCTAGAGCGGGGGGGAGCACAGATACGCAGTATTTT. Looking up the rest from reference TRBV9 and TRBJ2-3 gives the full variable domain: DSGVTQTPKHLITATGQRVTLRCSPRSGDLSVYWYQQSLDQGLQFLIQYYNGEERAKGNILERFSAQQFPDLHSELNLSSLELGDSALYFCASSSRPRAGGSTDTQYFGPGTRLTVL.

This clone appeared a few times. The chain's CDR3 is CASSLRPSNNEQFF. The CDR3 bases are TGCGCCAGCAGCCTGAGGCCCTCTAACAATGAGCAGTTCTTC. V and J are TRBV5-1 and TRBJ2-1, with no clear D. V lost 4 bases and J lost 5, with 13 bases in between. This CDR3 contains 14 residues. Per germline, CDR1 SGHRS and CDR2 YFSETQ.